The present T cell receptor beta chain was sequenced within a study of memory CD4+ T cells and cytomegalovirus serostatus. This CDR3 spans 13 amino acids. Germline CDR1 SGDLS, CDR2 YYNGEE. The V and J ends lost 0 bases and 5 bases respectively, with 8 bases between them. The method was immunoSEQ multiplex PCR; TCRdb's version includes in-frame clones alone and lacks a portion of them. The data contain 40,000 to 55,000 clones, 80% to 85% of them seen just once; the ten biggest clones take up about 1.3%. The sort gate was single viable CD3+CD4+CD8-CD45RO+ cells for memory CD4+ T cells. In its sample, this clone was seen a few times.

Material: memory CD4+ T cells from blood. This clonotype was sampled from an adult in good health and CMV-seropositive. The J gene is TRBJ1-1, the V gene TRBV9; D not certain. CDR3 DNA sequence: TGTGCCAGCAGCGTAGGGGGTACGACTGAAGCTTTCTTT. This translates into CASSVGGTTEAFF.